This passage covers 32 T cell receptor beta chains from one sample sequenced in a study of Ad26.COV2.S vaccination and SARS-CoV-2 variants. The sample's treatment: some 20 received Ad26.COV2.S at low or high dose, single or two shots; roughly 5 received placebo; per-sample allocation not given. Collection of samples fell on day 63 after the first vaccine or placebo injection. The protocol was immunoSEQ multiplex PCR, while the TCRdb copy is restricted to in-frame clones and leaves out a portion. Of around 300,000 clones in the sample, roughly 90% were seen once. The starting material was peripheral blood, obtained in a trial of Ad26.COV2.S vaccine versus placebo. These receptors all come from a person between 18 and 59 years old who received the Ad26.COV2.S COVID-19 vaccine or a placebo.

The chain combines TRBV4-3 with TRBJ1-1, with D perhaps TRBD1 (5 bases). Deletions cut 0 bases from V and 7 bases from J, with 9 bases between. The CDR3 covers 13 residues. The germline gives CDR1 LGHNA, CDR2 YSLEER. In DNA form, the CDR3 reads TGCGCCAGCAGCCAAGAGGGGGGGATTGAAGCTTTCTTT. Translating gives CASSQEGGIEAFF.

This chain uses TRBV19 with TRBJ2-3; D is possibly TRBD2 (6 bases). V lost 0 bases, J lost 1 base, and 11 bases lay in between. CDR1 and CDR2 from the germline V gene are LNHDA and SQIVND (reference sequence). This CDR3 contains 16 residues. CDR3 in DNA: TGTGCCAGTAGTATAGAAAGGAGGGCCGGCACAGATACGCAGTATTTT. Residues: CASSIERRAGTDTQYF.

This clone appeared a single time. V and J are TRBV4-3 and TRBJ1-1; TRBD1 aligns across 10 bases. The CDR3 has 16 amino acids. Germline values: CDR1 LGHNA, CDR2 YSLEER. The V and J ends lost 0 bases and 12 bases, in that order; junction bases with no gene match: 13. CDR3 protein: CASSQEGLWDRGRTFF. DNA for the CDR3: TGCGCCAGCAGCCAAGAGGGCCTTTGGGACAGGGGAAGGACTTTCTTT.

The CDR3 DNA follows: TGTGCCAGCTCCCAGGACAGGGTAGGAAGCGAGCAGTACGTC. Translation gives CASSQDRVGSEQYV. This sequence joins TRBV18 and TRBJ2-7; 8 bases match TRBD1. In germline, CDR1 is KGHSH, CDR2 LQKENI. CDR3 size: 14 residues. The V gene end was trimmed by 6 bases and the J gene end by 6 bases; junction bases not matched to a gene: 10.

This clone was seen a single time. The chain joins TRBV30 to TRBJ2-1; weak D call: TRBD2 (5 bases). In germline, CDR1 is GTSNPN, CDR2 SVGIG (reference sequence). CDR3 size: 13 residues. V dropped 1 base and J dropped 5 bases, with 9 bases sitting between them. The CDR3 sequence is CAWSGLANNEQFF. In DNA form, the CDR3 reads TGTGCCTGGAGTGGGCTAGCCAACAATGAGCAGTTCTTC.

This chain connects TRBV6-2 or TRBV6-3 to TRBJ1-1; 8 bases are shared with TRBD1. CDR3 length: 15 amino acids. J was trimmed by 1 base and V by 6 bases; bases with no gene match: 7. The germline CDR1 and CDR2 sequences are MNHEY and SVGEGT. As DNA, the CDR3 is TGTGCCAGCAGCGGGACAGGCACTGGGAACACTGAAGCTTTCTTT. Translated: CASSGTGTGNTEAFF.

V gene TRBV28 combines with J gene TRBJ2-2; unclear D gene. V lost 3 bases, J lost 4 bases, and 6 bases lay in between. The CDR3 covers 13 residues. Germline V gene lookup returns CDR1 MDHEN and CDR2 SYDVKM. The CDR3 bases are TGTGCCAGCAGTTTGCTCGGCACCGGGGAGCTGTTTTTT. It is translated as CASSLLGTGELFF.

Comments on this clone: One end of the junction does not line up with germline, which may come from a read error. The V gene is TRBV6-1, the J gene TRBJ2-2; 8 bases line up with TRBD2. The CDR3 is 18 amino acids. Germline V CDR1 and CDR2: MNHNS, SASEGT. The CDR3 is CASSEADGGGPNTGELFF. CDR3 DNA: TGTGCCAGCAGCGAAGCGGACGGCGGGGGGCCGAACACCGGGGAGCTGTTTTTT.

The V gene is TRBV27, the J gene TRBJ1-2; no clear D gene. V was pared by 4 bases and J by 2 bases, with 11 bases between. Germline CDR1 is MNHEY and CDR2 is SMNVEV (reference sequence). CDR3 length equals 14 residues. DNA of the CDR3: TGTGCCAGCAGTTCCGCTAATATGAACTATGGCTACACCTTC. Encoded protein: CASSSANMNYGYTF.

The gene calls are TRBV25-1 and TRBJ2-7, with 9 nucleotides matching TRBD1. Germline CDR1 MGHDK, CDR2 SYGVNS. The CDR3 spans 14 residues. V was clipped by 4 bases and J by 6 bases; unmatched bases: 7. The CDR3 sequence: CASSARDRVGEQYV. CDR3 coding DNA: TGTGCCAGCAGTGCCCGGGACAGGGTCGGCGAGCAGTACGTC.

V and J are TRBV21-1 and TRBJ1-6; the table names TRBD1, a call not compared with the DNA. TRBV21-1 is described as a pseudogene. This CDR3 comprises 15 residues. The CDR3 DNA is TGTGCCAGCAGCAAAGACCGGGACAGCAATTCACCCCTCCACTTT. Translation: CASSKDRDSNSPLHF.

In DNA form, the CDR3 reads TGTGCCAGCAGCTTTGGTTTCCGAAGACCTGAAGCTTTCTTT. Protein sequence: CASSFGFRRPEAFF. This chain links TRBV5-4 with TRBJ1-1; D call uncertain. This CDR3 region has 14 residues. Per the germline V gene, CDR1 is SGHNT and CDR2 is YYREEE (reference sequence). Trimming removed 2 bases from V and 6 bases from J, with 14 bases in between.

This clone came up once. The chain carries TRBV2 and TRBJ1-5; perhaps TRBD1 as D (5 bases). CDR1 is SNHLY and CDR2 is FYNNEI in the germline V gene. The V and J ends lost 9 bases and 1 base respectively, with 13 bases between them. The CDR3 contains 14 residues. The CDR3 spells CASGGYRSNQPQHF. Written as DNA, the CDR3 is TGTGCCAGTGGGGGGTACAGGAGCAATCAGCCCCAGCATTTT.

The V and J genes are TRBV11-3 and TRBJ2-2, with TRBD1 identical over 7 bases. The CDR3 consists of 15 residues. CDR1 and CDR2 from the germline V gene are SGHNT and YENEEA. V was pared by 6 bases and J by 0 bases, with 4 bases of the junction left unmatched. This chain's CDR3 is CASSYQGANTGELFF. CDR3 DNA sequence: TGTGCCAGCAGTTATCAGGGGGCGAACACCGGGGAGCTGTTTTTT.

The V and J genes are TRBV5-1 and TRBJ2-5; the D gene is possibly TRBD2 (5 bases). Trimming pared 0 bases from V and 4 bases from J, leaving 10 bases between. Germline V gene sequence: CDR1 SGHRS, CDR2 YFSETQ. The CDR3 is 14 residues long. CDR3 loop: CASSLEAASETQYF. CDR3 sequence (DNA): TGCGCCAGCAGCTTGGAAGCGGCCTCAGAGACCCAGTACTTC.

This chain connects TRBV5-5 to TRBJ2-2; 7 positions agree with TRBD2. J lost 6 bases, V lost 0 bases, and 5 bases had no gene match. This CDR3 contains 15 residues. Germline lookup yields CDR1 SGHKS and CDR2 YYEKEE (reference sequence). The CDR3 region is CASSLGTRSAGELFF. The CDR3 bases are TGTGCCAGCAGCTTGGGGACTAGAAGCGCCGGGGAGCTGTTTTTT.

The chain has TRBV29-1 and TRBJ2-7; D is uncertain. This CDR3 is 10 amino acids long. Germline CDR1 and CDR2: SQVTM and ANQGSEA. V was trimmed by 6 bases and J by 2 bases, leaving 5 bases between them. The CDR3 DNA is TGCAGCGTACTCACCTACGAGCAGTACTTC. This sequence encodes CSVLTYEQYF.

The V and J genes are TRBV21-1 and TRBJ1-1; the table calls TRBD1, which could not be checked here. TRBV21-1 has pseudogene status. The CDR3 is made up of 13 amino acids. The CDR3 sequence is CASSPGRNTEAFF. The CDR3 DNA follows: TGTGCCAGCAGCCCAGGTCGGAACACTGAAGCTTTCTTT.

J is TRBJ2-1 and V is TRBV25-1; TRBD2 might be the D (5 bases). CDR3 length: 18 amino acids. With 4 bases removed from V and 4 bases from J, the gap between germline ends came to 23 bases. Germline V CDR1 and CDR2: MGHDK, SYGVNS. The CDR3 DNA is TGTGCCAGCAGTGGGATCCGCGGAGGTGGGATTCGTTACAATGAGCAGTTCTTC. This gives the protein CASSGIRGGGIRYNEQFF.

The chain uses TRBV6-2 or TRBV6-3 and TRBJ2-1; 10 bases agree with TRBD2. This CDR3 has 19 residues. Per germline, CDR1 MNHEY and CDR2 SVGEGT. V shed 2 bases, J shed 0 bases, and the junction held 10 bases outside the gene matches. The CDR3 reads CASSYPGVAGGSSYNEQFF. CDR3 sequence (DNA): TGTGCCAGCAGTTACCCCGGGGTAGCGGGGGGTAGCTCCTACAATGAGCAGTTCTTC.

Turning to this clone: Additional DNA sequences in this sample encode the identical CDR3. The V gene is TRBV12-3 or TRBV12-4, the J gene TRBJ1-2; tentatively, D is TRBD1 (6 bases). The CDR3 consists of 11 residues. The V end was cut by 6 bases, the J end by 4 bases, with 6 bases between. The CDR3 loop reads CASSRGYGYTF. The CDR3 coding sequence is TGTGCCAGCAGCAGGGGCTATGGCTACACCTTC.

The chain recombines TRBV10-3 with TRBJ1-1; tentative D call: TRBD1 (5 bases). CDR1 and CDR2 (germline): ENHRY, SYGVKD. The CDR3 has 13 residues. The V and J ends lost 10 bases and 0 bases respectively, with 12 bases between them. The CDR3 reads CATVDSLNTEAFF. DNA of the CDR3: TGTGCCACCGTAGACAGCTTGAACACTGAAGCTTTCTTT.

As to this clone: Distinct nucleotide sequences in the sample also encode this CDR3. This chain connects TRBV7-2 to TRBJ2-1; 10 nucleotides align to TRBD2. CDR3 length: 15 residues. Germline CDR1 SGHTA, CDR2 FQGNSA. Trimming removed 1 base from V and 9 bases from J; junction bases left unmatched: 6. CDR3 region: CASSLGLAGVSEQFF. CDR3 coding DNA: TGTGCCAGCAGCTTAGGGCTAGCGGGAGTGAGTGAGCAGTTCTTC.

This chain connects TRBV2 to TRBJ2-1; D is possibly TRBD2 (6 bases). CDR1 SNHLY and CDR2 FYNNEI come from the germline V gene. This CDR3 has 14 amino acids. Trimming stripped 7 bases from V and 7 bases from J, with 17 bases between. The CDR3 bases are TGTGCCAGCATAGGGCTGGCGGGACGGAATGAGCAGTTCTTC. Amino acid sequence: CASIGLAGRNEQFF.

The CDR3 reads CASSGTSGNEQFF. CDR3 DNA sequence: TGTGCCAGCAGCGGGACTAGCGGGAATGAGCAGTTCTTC. This chain links TRBV3-1 (or the pseudogene TRBV3-2) with TRBJ2-1; 12 bases are a match to TRBD2. V gave up 5 bases and J gave up 7 bases; unmatched junction bases: 0. Germline V gene data show CDR1 as LGHDT and CDR2 as YNNKEL (reference sequence). This CDR3 spans 13 amino acids.

V usage is TRBV4-3 and J usage is TRBJ1-5; D not resolved. Deletions cut 0 bases from V and 6 bases from J, with 12 bases between. This CDR3 comprises 15 residues. From germline, CDR1 is LGHNA and CDR2 YSLEER. CDR3 amino acids: CASSQDRIGPQPQHF. The CDR3 nucleotides read TGCGCCAGCAGCCAAGATCGGATAGGGCCTCAGCCCCAGCATTTT.

This clone was counted a few times. The rearrangement links TRBV9 to TRBJ2-7; 7 bases match TRBD1. J lost 12 bases, V lost 2 bases, and 14 bases had no gene match. This CDR3 is 14 amino acids long. Germline loops: CDR1 SGDLS, CDR2 YYNGEE. This CDR3 reads CASSVGTAGRAPYF. DNA for the CDR3: TGTGCCAGCAGCGTCGGGACAGCCGGCCGGGCTCCGTACTTC.

The chain joins TRBV5-1 to TRBJ2-3; D remains ambiguous. Trimming left V 0 bases short and J 3 bases short, with 8 bases between. The CDR3 sequence is 14 residues long. Germline V gives CDR1 SGHRS, CDR2 YFSETQ. In nucleotides, the CDR3 is TGCGCCAGCAGCTTGGACCAAGGGACAGATACGCAGTATTTT. Its protein is CASSLDQGTDTQYF.

This clone has only a few counts. The chain is built from TRBV7-9 and TRBJ1-1; TRBD1 matches at 7 bases. The V gene end was trimmed by 5 bases and the J gene end by 1 base; junction bases not matched to a gene: 4. The germline gives CDR1 SEHNR, CDR2 FQNEAQ (reference sequence). The CDR3 runs to 14 residues. In DNA, the CDR3 is TGTGCCAGCAGCGTTGGACAGGCGAACACTGAAGCTTTCTTT. As protein: CASSVGQANTEAFF.

The V call is TRBV10-3, the J call TRBJ1-1; D remains unclear. V was trimmed by 0 bases and J by 7 bases, leaving 18 bases between them. Germline V gene data show CDR1 as ENHRY and CDR2 as SYGVKD. CDR3 size: 16 residues. Here the CDR3 DNA reads TGTGCCATCAGTGAGTCCGTATACTGGGAGATGGGTGAAGCTTTCTTT. This encodes CAISESVYWEMGEAFF.

The chain couples TRBV30 to TRBJ1-2; 7 bases fit TRBD1. Germline V gene sequence: CDR1 GTSNPN, CDR2 SVGIG (reference sequence). V trimming: 7 bases; J trimming: 4 bases; junction bases outside the gene matches: 9. This CDR3 has 13 amino acids. As DNA, the CDR3 is TGTGCCTTAAGAGGAGGGACAGCCTATGGCTACACCTTC. Translating it yields CALRGGTAYGYTF.

This clone was detected once. The chain uses TRBV14 and TRBJ2-7; D possibly corresponds to TRBD1 (5 bases). V was pared by 1 base and J by 6 bases, with 19 bases between. The CDR3 totals 16 residues. In germline, CDR1 is SGHDN, CDR2 FVKESK. CDR3 loop: CASSQVFGQGNGEQYF. DNA for the CDR3: TGTGCCAGCAGCCAAGTCTTCGGGCAGGGCAATGGCGAGCAGTACTTC.